This entry lists 31 T cell receptor beta chains sequenced from one sample in a study of T cell responses to AZD1222 COVID-19 vaccine. Sequencing used immunoSEQ multiplex PCR; TCRdb keeps in-frame clones, though not all of them. The repertoire has over 50,000 clones, roughly 80% of them found once; the top ten carry roughly 4.9%. The material sequenced was peripheral blood, taken 28 days after the second AZD1222 dose. The source of these receptors is an adult who received the AZD1222 COVID-19 vaccine.

The rearrangement links TRBV19 to TRBJ1-2; D is undetermined. Trimming stripped 0 bases from V and 2 bases from J, with 7 bases between. Germline CDR1 LNHDA, CDR2 SQIVND (reference sequence). CDR3 length: 14 residues. CDR3 loop: CASSIDPGNYGYTF. The DNA of the CDR3 is TGTGCCAGTAGTATAGATCCAGGCAACTATGGCTACACCTTC.

The chain uses TRBV6-5 and TRBJ1-6; the D is unclear. CDR1 MNHEY and CDR2 SVGAGI come from the germline V gene. The CDR3 spans 13 residues. Between the trimmed V and J ends, which lost 0 bases and 8 bases, there was a span of 5 bases. In DNA form, the CDR3 reads TGTGCCAGCAGTTACTCCACTTATTCACCCCTCCACTTT. Translated, it gives CASSYSTYSPLHF.

This clone has a single count. For the CDR3, the DNA is TGTGCCAGCAGTGCCGGGAACAATTCACCCCTCCACTTT. Translating gives CASSAGNNSPLHF. This chain uses TRBV25-1 with TRBJ1-6; D is uncertain. V lost 4 bases, J lost 7 bases, and 8 bases lay in between. In germline, CDR1 is MGHDK, CDR2 SYGVNS. The CDR3 consists of 13 residues.

CDR3: CASSSIFQTAIPSGNTIYF. Written as DNA, the CDR3 is TGTGCCAGCAGCTCCATTTTTCAGACAGCCATACCCTCTGGAAACACCATATATTTT. The rearrangement joins TRBV11-2 to TRBJ1-3; TRBD1 is a possible D gene (5 bases). There are 19 residues in the CDR3. The V and J ends lost 4 bases and 0 bases respectively, with 22 bases between them. Looked up from germline, CDR1 is SGHAT and CDR2 is FQNNGV.

The chain links TRBV15 to TRBJ1-2; D is possibly TRBD1 (5 bases). The CDR3 sequence is 15 residues long. Germline loops: CDR1 LNHNV, CDR2 YYDKDF (reference sequence). V lost 0 bases and J lost 4, with 12 bases in between. CDR3 sequence (DNA): TGTGCCACCAGCAGAGATCCGAGTGGGACCTATGGCTACACCTTC. Translation: CATSRDPSGTYGYTF.

This clone was seen a single time. The chain uses TRBV6-5 and TRBJ2-3, with 7 bases that match TRBD1. This CDR3 is 14 amino acids long. The germline gives CDR1 MNHEY, CDR2 SVGAGI. V trimming: 2 bases; J trimming: 6 bases; junction bases outside the gene matches: 5. The CDR3 region has the DNA TGTGCCAGCAGTTACCCGACAGGGAAGGATACGCAGTATTTT. Residues: CASSYPTGKDTQYF.

The chain combines TRBV7-2 with TRBJ2-1; D possibly corresponds to TRBD2 (5 bases). Trimming removed 5 bases from V and 6 bases from J, with 8 bases in between. Per germline, CDR1 SGHTA and CDR2 FQGNSA. The CDR3 is 12 amino acids. Written as DNA, the CDR3 is TGTGCCAGCAGCGTAACTAGCAATGAGCAGTTCTTC. Protein product: CASSVTSNEQFF.

The rearrangement links TRBV5-1 to TRBJ1-1; TRBD1 is a possible D gene (6 bases). The CDR3 runs 14 residues. Germline lookup yields CDR1 SGHRS and CDR2 YFSETQ. The germline V and J ends were trimmed by 2 bases and 1 base, with 9 bases remaining between them. The CDR3 reads CASSFRTENTEAFF. In nucleotides, the CDR3 is TGCGCCAGCAGCTTCAGGACAGAGAACACTGAAGCTTTCTTT. The entire variable domain, with the rest obtained from reference TRBV5-1 and TRBJ1-1, is as follows: KAGVTQTPRYLIKTRGQQVTLSCSPISGHRSVSWYQQTPGQGLQFLFEYFSETQRNKGNFPGRFSGRQFSNSRSEMNVSTLELGDSALYLCASSFRTENTEAFFGQGTRLTVV.

V gene TRBV7-8 combines with J gene TRBJ1-5; 7 bases match TRBD1. Germline V lookup: CDR1 SGHVS, CDR2 FQNEAQ. This CDR3 region has 14 residues. V lost 2 bases and J lost 7; bases outside the gene matches: 5. The CDR3 DNA sequence: TGTGCCAGCAGCTTATGGGCAGGGGGACAGCCCCAGCATTTT. Encoded protein: CASSLWAGGQPQHF. The full variable domain, in which reference TRBV7-8 and TRBJ1-5 provide the parts outside the CDR3, is GAGVSQSPRYKVAKRGQDVALRCDPISGHVSLFWYQQALGQGPEFLTYFQNEAQLDKSGLPSDRFFAERPEGSVSTLKIQRTQQEDSAVYLCASSLWAGGQPQHFGDGTRLSIL.

The sample holds one count of this clone. This chain uses TRBV11-2 with TRBJ2-1; perhaps TRBD2 as D (6 bases). From germline, CDR1 is SGHAT and CDR2 FQNNGV. V lost 3 bases, J lost 0 bases, and 15 bases lay in between. This CDR3 contains 17 residues. CDR3 DNA: TGTGCCAGCAGCTTTAGAGGGACCGGGAGCTCCTACAATGAGCAGTTCTTC. Its translation: CASSFRGTGSSYNEQFF.

The rearrangement links TRBV27 to TRBJ2-5, with 10 bases that match TRBD2. V was clipped by 1 base and J by 1 base; unmatched bases: 3. Germline CDR1 and CDR2: MNHEY and SMNVEV (reference sequence). The CDR3 sequence is 16 residues long. Here the CDR3 DNA reads TGTGCCAGCAGTTTATTTCTAGCGGGAGTCCAAGAGACCCAGTACTTC. Translating gives CASSLFLAGVQETQYF.

This clone was detected once. J is TRBJ2-1 and V is TRBV11-3; tentative D call: TRBD2 (6 bases). Between the trimmed V and J ends, which lost 5 bases and 0 bases, there was a span of 11 bases. CDR1 and CDR2 (germline): SGHNT, YENEEA. The CDR3 length is 15 residues. Written as DNA, the CDR3 is TGTGCCAGCAGCCGGGACGGGAGCTCCTACAATGAGCAGTTCTTC. The encoded protein is CASSRDGSSYNEQFF.

The chain has TRBV2 and TRBJ1-2; the D is unclear. V was pared by 9 bases and J by 2 bases, with 7 bases between. This CDR3 has 11 residues. Germline-derived CDR1 and CDR2 are SNHLY and FYNNEI. CDR3 DNA: TGTGCCAGTCAGATGAACTATGGCTACACCTTC. This sequence encodes CASQMNYGYTF.

Written as DNA, the CDR3 is TGCGCCAGCAGCTTGGATTCCGGTAATCAGCCCCAGCATTTT. Translation gives CASSLDSGNQPQHF. This rearrangement joins TRBV5-1 to TRBJ1-5; D gene unclear. Trimming shortened V by 0 bases and J by 4 bases, and 8 bases separated the two germline ends. The germline CDR1 and CDR2 sequences are SGHRS and YFSETQ. There are 14 residues in the CDR3. The entire variable domain, with the rest obtained from reference TRBV5-1 and TRBJ1-5, is as follows: KAGVTQTPRYLIKTRGQQVTLSCSPISGHRSVSWYQQTPGQGLQFLFEYFSETQRNKGNFPGRFSGRQFSNSRSEMNVSTLELGDSALYLCASSLDSGNQPQHFGDGTRLSIL.

This chain uses TRBV28 with TRBJ1-5; D call uncertain. Trimming shortened V by 5 bases and J by 1 base, and 12 bases separated the two germline ends. Germline V gives CDR1 MDHEN, CDR2 SYDVKM. The CDR3 covers 15 residues. CDR3 sequence (DNA): TGTGCCAGCAGTGGGCTCTTTGGGAGCAATCAGCCCCAGCATTTT. Its translation: CASSGLFGSNQPQHF.

The chain employs TRBV4-2 and TRBJ1-2, with D perhaps TRBD1 (6 bases). The CDR3 spans 16 residues. V was pared by 0 bases and J by 5 bases, with 16 bases between. The germline V gene encodes CDR1 LGHNA and CDR2 YNFKEQ. As DNA, the CDR3 is TGTGCCAGCAGCCAAGAGGTTCGGGCAGGGGAATATGGCTACACCTTC. This translates into CASSQEVRAGEYGYTF.

A word on this clone: The junction differs from germline at one of its ends, possibly a read error. The rearrangement uses TRBV20-1 and TRBJ1-1, with D perhaps TRBD1 (6 bases). This CDR3 region has 8 residues. Germline loops: CDR1 DFQATT, CDR2 SNEGSKA (reference sequence). The CDR3 sequence is CSAAGQSF. For the CDR3, the DNA is TGCAGTGCTGCCGGACAGAGTTTT.

V and J are TRBV19 and TRBJ1-2, with 9 bases lining up with TRBD1. Germline V lookup: CDR1 LNHDA, CDR2 SQIVND (reference sequence). J gave up 6 bases and V 5 bases, and 7 bases lay outside the gene matches. The CDR3 has 14 residues. The CDR3, as DNA: TGTGCCAGTAGTCTTGGGACAGGGACACATGGCTACACCTTC. It translates to CASSLGTGTHGYTF.

The V and J genes are TRBV11-2 and TRBJ1-1; tentative D call: TRBD1 (5 bases). The ends were cut back, 1 base at V and 0 bases at J, with 9 bases in the middle. From germline, CDR1 is SGHAT and CDR2 FQNNGV. The CDR3 spans 15 residues. CDR3 sequence: CASSLGSGVNTEAFF. In nucleotides, the CDR3 is TGTGCCAGCAGCTTAGGGTCGGGGGTGAACACTGAAGCTTTCTTT.

The genes are TRBV28 and TRBJ2-7, with D perhaps matching TRBD1 or TRBD2 (5 bases each). CDR3 length equals 14 residues. The V gene lost 2 bases and the J gene lost 2 bases, with 10 bases spanning the gap. Germline V gene lookup returns CDR1 MDHEN and CDR2 SYDVKM. The CDR3 reads CASSLAGTAYEQYF. CDR3 bases: TGTGCCAGCAGTTTAGCCGGGACCGCCTACGAGCAGTACTTC.

This chain connects TRBV12-3 or TRBV12-4 to TRBJ1-1; D is ambiguous. The V end was cut by 3 bases, the J end by 7 bases, with 6 bases between. The CDR3 totals 11 residues. CDR3 sequence (DNA): TGTGCCAGCAGTTTCGGTCTTGAAGCTTTCTTT. As protein: CASSFGLEAFF.

This clone was counted only a few times. The rearrangement joins TRBV7-9 to TRBJ1-3; D is undetermined. Trimming shortened V by 7 bases and J by 0 bases, and 13 bases separated the two germline ends. This CDR3 contains 15 residues. The germline V gene encodes CDR1 SEHNR and CDR2 FQNEAQ (reference sequence). In DNA, the CDR3 is TGTGCCAGCACCGAAAGCAGCCTCTCTGGAAACACCATATATTTT. Amino acids: CASTESSLSGNTIYF.

This chain connects TRBV5-6 to TRBJ2-1; D may be TRBD2 (6 bases). CDR3 length equals 15 residues. Germline V gene data show CDR1 as SGHDT and CDR2 as YYEEEE. Trimming pared 0 bases from V and 4 bases from J, leaving 11 bases between. The CDR3 DNA is TGTGCCAGCAGCTTGGTTGCGGGGAAGTACAATGAGCAGTTCTTC. As protein: CASSLVAGKYNEQFF. The whole variable domain, filled in from reference TRBV5-6 and TRBJ2-1, reads DAGVTQSPTHLIKTRGQQVTLRCSPKSGHDTVSWYQQALGQGPQFIFQYYEEEERQRGNFPDRFSGHQFPNYSSELNVNALLLGDSALYLCASSLVAGKYNEQFFGPGTRLTVL.

This chain connects TRBV11-3 to TRBJ1-1; no reliable D call. CDR3 size: 13 residues. V was pared by 2 bases and J by 2 bases, with 6 bases between. Germline V gene sequence: CDR1 SGHNT, CDR2 YENEEA. The CDR3 nucleotides are TGTGCCAGCAGCTTATGGCGAAACACTGAAGCTTTCTTT. This gives the protein CASSLWRNTEAFF.

This clone is a singleton in its sample. The rearrangement uses TRBV11-2 and TRBJ1-1, with a possible D match to TRBD1 (6 bases). Germline V gives CDR1 SGHAT, CDR2 FQNNGV. CDR3 length equals 14 residues. Trimming took 6 bases from V and 1 from J, leaving 12 bases between them. CDR3 amino acids: CASRRDNANTEAFF. The CDR3 DNA is TGTGCCAGCAGGAGGGACAACGCGAACACTGAAGCTTTCTTT. Filled out from reference TRBV11-2 and TRBJ1-1, the complete variable domain reads EAGVAQSPRYKIIEKRQSVAFWCNPISGHATLYWYQQILGQGPKLLIQFQNNGVVDDSQLPKDRFSAERLKGVDSTLKIQPAKLEDSAVYLCASRRDNANTEAFFGQGTRLTVV.

The chain recombines TRBV7-9 with TRBJ2-3, with TRBD2 as a possible D gene (6 bases). In germline, CDR1 is SEHNR, CDR2 FQNEAQ (reference sequence). CDR3 length equals 18 residues. Trimming took 3 bases from V and 1 from J, leaving 20 bases between them. CDR3 sequence reads: CASSLGVPRDWGTDTQYF. DNA for the CDR3: TGTGCCAGCAGCTTGGGGGTTCCCCGGGACTGGGGCACAGATACGCAGTATTTT. Using reference TRBV7-9 and TRBJ2-3 for the parts outside the CDR3, the full variable domain is DTGVSQNPRHKITKRGQNVTFRCDPISEHNRLYWYRQTLGQGPEFLTYFQNEAQLEKSRLLSDRFSAERPKGSFSTLEIQRTEQGDSAMYLCASSLGVPRDWGTDTQYFGPGTRLTVL.

The rearrangement joins TRBV5-1 to TRBJ1-6; D remains unclear. This CDR3 comprises 15 residues. V lost 7 bases to trimming and J lost 1 base, with 12 bases between them. Germline V gene sequence: CDR1 SGHRS, CDR2 YFSETQ. This CDR3 is CASSPRASYNSPLHF. CDR3 in DNA: TGCGCCAGCTCCCCTCGGGCTTCCTATAATTCACCCCTCCACTTT.

The V call is TRBV27, the J call TRBJ1-5, with D maybe TRBD1 (5 bases). The CDR3 totals 16 residues. Trimming pared 2 bases from V and 3 bases from J, leaving 14 bases between. Per germline, CDR1 MNHEY and CDR2 SMNVEV (reference sequence). The CDR3 bases are TGTGCCAGCAGTTTAGGCCTCGGGGGTTACAATCAGCCCCAGCATTTT. This translates into CASSLGLGGYNQPQHF.

The chain is built from TRBV12-3 or TRBV12-4 and TRBJ2-7; no clear D gene. CDR3 length equals 12 residues. V was pared by 3 bases and J by 4 bases, with 7 bases between. In DNA form, the CDR3 reads TGTGCCAGCAGTTTTAGGAGTTACGAGCAGTACTTC. Translation gives CASSFRSYEQYF.

The chain carries TRBV11-2 and TRBJ2-1; D is unclear. V lost 0 bases and J lost 10, with 7 bases in between. The CDR3 contains 12 residues. CDR1 is SGHAT and CDR2 is FQNNGV in the germline V gene. The CDR3 loop reads CASSLDPVEQFF. As DNA, the CDR3 is TGTGCCAGCAGCTTAGATCCCGTCGAGCAGTTCTTC.

V and J are TRBV5-1 and TRBJ1-1; D possibly corresponds to TRBD1 (5 bases). The CDR3 loop spans 13 amino acids. CDR1 is SGHRS, CDR2 YFSETQ, per germline. V lost 0 bases to trimming and J lost 7 bases, with 10 bases between them. CDR3 sequence reads: CASSLGQNFEAFF. The CDR3 DNA is TGCGCCAGCAGCTTGGGACAGAACTTTGAAGCTTTCTTT.